The clone carrying this TCR beta chain has ten or more counts. Its specificity is not known. Losses at the gene ends were 5 bases for V and 2 bases for J; bases not matched to a gene: 6. The CDR3 is made up of 15 amino acids. The germline gives CDR1 ENHRY, CDR2 SYGVKD. For CDR3 and TCR beta VDJ profiling, genomic DNA was the template used. One entry per CDR3 protein, called by TCRdb with MiXCR from the reads. The sample holds approximately 470,000 distinct CDR3 sequences; under 40% are singletons and the top ten take under 0.95%. This record belongs to a study of CD8+CD57+ T cells in acquired aplastic anemia. Whole-study findings and limits: Significance was not reached for CD8+ Simpson's diversity between patients and controls.

CD8+CD57+ cell expansion had been shown by flow cytometry in patients chosen for sequencing. The chain carries TRBV10-3 and TRBJ2-3; 8 positions match TRBD1. The material sequenced was sorted CD4+, CD8+, or CD8+CD57+ T cells (not recorded which) from PBMCs. This TCR was recovered from a human donor with aplastic anemia. The CDR3 region has the DNA TGTGCCATCAGTATAGGACAGGGAGCCACAGATACGCAGTATTTT. Protein product: CAISIGQGATDTQYF.